A selection of T cell receptor beta chains follows, all from one sample in a study of T cell responses to AZD1222 COVID-19 vaccine. Assay used: immunoSEQ multiplex PCR; TCRdb lists only in-frame clones, some missing. The sample carries 70,000 to 80,000 clones, about three quarters recorded once. Sequences were derived from peripheral blood, sampled 28 days after the second AZD1222 dose. The receptors were sampled from an adult who received the AZD1222 COVID-19 vaccine. Both conserved end residues are part of each CDR3. A D gene is named only where the DNA matches it firmly. Not every row has a clone size; where given, it reads once, few, many or a size class.

V gene	clone size	J gene	D gene	CDR3 DNA	CDR3 protein
TRBV18	few	TRBJ1-2	TRBD1	TGTGCCAGCTCACCGGGGGGACAGGGCCATGGCTACACCTTC	CASSPGGQGHGYTF
TRBV9	NA	TRBJ2-7	NA	TGTGCCAGCAGCCCGGGATTTTACGAGCAGTACTTC	CASSPGFYEQYF
TRBV18	NA	TRBJ2-3	TRBD2	TGTGCCAGCTCACCACCGGGACTAGCGGGGGGCACAGATACGCAGTATTTT	CASSPPGLAGGTDTQYF
TRBV6-2/TRBV6-3	NA	TRBJ2-5	NA	TGTGCCAGCAGTTACTCTCGGGGGGAGACCCAGTACTTC	CASSYSRGETQYF
TRBV4-3	NA	TRBJ1-4	NA	TGCGCCAGCAGCCAAGATTTGGGCCAGGGACATGAAAAACTGTTTTTT	CASSQDLGQGHEKLFF
TRBV18	NA	TRBJ1-4	TRBD1	TGTGCCAGCTCACTGTGGACAGGGACTAATGAAAAACTGTTTTTT	CASSLWTGTNEKLFF
TRBV4-2	NA	TRBJ2-3	TRBD1	TGTGCCAGCAGCCAAGATGAGACAGGGGGCGCAGATACGCAGTATTTT	CASSQDETGGADTQYF
TRBV3-1/TRBV3-2	NA	TRBJ1-6	TRBD1	TGTGCCAGCAGCCCTACAGGGGGCCATTCACCCCTCCACTTT	CASSPTGGHSPLHF
TRBV7-9	NA	TRBJ1-2	NA	TGTGCCAGCAGCTTAGGGACAGTAGCTAACTATGGCTACACCTTC	CASSLGTVANYGYTF
TRBV6-2/TRBV6-3	few	TRBJ2-7	NA	TGTGCCAGCAGTGGGGCTAGGGGACTCACTTTAACCTACGAGCAGTACTTC	CASSGARGLTLTYEQYF
TRBV5-4	few	TRBJ1-5	TRBD1	TGTGCCAGCCCCTGGGACAGGGGGGGGCAGTTGCGCAATCAGCCCCAGCATTTT	CASPWDRGGQLRNQPQHF
TRBV6-5	NA	TRBJ1-5	TRBD1	TGTGCCAGCAGCACAGGGGAGCGCAATCAGCCCCAGCATTTT	CASSTGERNQPQHF
TRBV27	NA	TRBJ2-1	NA	TGTGCCAGCACTAAATATGGTTCCTACAATGAGCAGTTCTTC	CASTKYGSYNEQFF
TRBV19	NA	TRBJ1-4	NA	TGTGCCAGTAGTTTTCAGGCCCCGGCAACTAATGAAAAACTGTTTTTT	CASSFQAPATNEKLFF
TRBV25-1	NA	TRBJ2-2	NA	TGTGCCAGCAGTGCCATTGGAGGGGCCGGGGAGCTGTTTTTT	CASSAIGGAGELFF
TRBV10-3	NA	TRBJ2-1	NA	TGTGCCTTCGGAGTGTACAATGAGCAGTTCTTC	CAFGVYNEQFF
TRBV10-2	NA	TRBJ2-3	NA	TGCGCCAGCACGCGTGGGGTTGATACGCAGTATTTT	CASTRGVDTQYF
TRBV24-1	NA	TRBJ1-4	TRBD1	TGTGCCACCAGTGATGGACAGGAAGTCCCTGCAACTAATGAAAAACTGTTTTTT	CATSDGQEVPATNEKLFF
TRBV6-5	NA	TRBJ2-7	NA	TGTGCCAGCAGTTACGGGACACCGTACGAGCAGTACTTC	CASSYGTPYEQYF
TRBV7-2	NA	TRBJ2-5	NA	TGTGCCAGCAGCAAAGACTTGGGGACCCAGTACTTC	CASSKDLGTQYF
TRBV5-1	NA	TRBJ2-3	NA	TGCGCCAGCAGCCTCCCCGGGGATACGCAGTATTTT	CASSLPGDTQYF
TRBV2	few	TRBJ1-4	TRBD1	TGTGCCAGCAGTGAAGGGACGAACAGGGGCGGAGAAAAACTGTTTTTT	CASSEGTNRGGEKLFF
TRBV2	NA	TRBJ1-2	TRBD1	TGTGCCAACAGGACAGGGCCTCTGGGCTATGGCTACACCTTC	CANRTGPLGYGYTF
TRBV20-1	once	TRBJ1-5	NA	TGCAGTGCTAGTGAGGCAGGAGCCCCGGGCCAGCCCCAGCATTTT	CSASEAGAPGQPQHF
TRBV28	NA	TRBJ1-5	NA	TGTGCCAGCAGCCCCCCCGGGACCGTTTACAATCAGCCCCAGCATTTT	CASSPPGTVYNQPQHF
TRBV2	NA	TRBJ2-2	NA	TGTGCCAGCAGACCCGAAGCAGGGGATCGGTCGGGCACCGGGGAGCTGTTTTTT	CASRPEAGDRSGTGELFF
TRBV6-2/TRBV6-3	NA	TRBJ2-2	NA	TGTGCCAGCAGTTACGAGGGGGAAACCGGGGAGCTGTTTTTT	CASSYEGETGELFF
TRBV6-1	NA	TRBJ2-7	NA	TGTGCCAGCAGTGATGGCGGGGTCTCGGACGAGCAGTACTTC	CASSDGGVSDEQYF
TRBV11-2	NA	TRBJ1-2	NA	TGTGCCAGCAGCTCGCTTGGGGGAGACCGAAACTATGGCTACACCTTC	CASSSLGGDRNYGYTF
TRBV7-6	NA	TRBJ2-1	NA	TGTGCCAGCAGCTCCCTGACAGGCGGGCCTAGGAACGACAATGAGCAGTTCTTC	CASSSLTGGPRNDNEQFF
TRBV7-2	NA	TRBJ1-3	NA	TGTGCCAGCAGCTCGGACCTTCCTGGAAACACCATATATTTT	CASSSDLPGNTIYF
TRBV4-3	NA	TRBJ2-7	TRBD2	TGCGCCAGCAGCCAAGATAGAGCTAGCGGTTACGAGCAGTACTTC	CASSQDRASGYEQYF